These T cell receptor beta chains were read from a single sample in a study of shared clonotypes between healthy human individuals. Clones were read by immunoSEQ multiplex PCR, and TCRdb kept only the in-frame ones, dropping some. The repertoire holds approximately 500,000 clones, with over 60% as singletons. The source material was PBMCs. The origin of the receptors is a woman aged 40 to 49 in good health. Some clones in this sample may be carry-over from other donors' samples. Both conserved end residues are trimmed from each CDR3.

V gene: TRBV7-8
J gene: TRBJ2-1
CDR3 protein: ASSRRGEQF

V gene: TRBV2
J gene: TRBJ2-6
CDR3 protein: AGRGAVGANVLT

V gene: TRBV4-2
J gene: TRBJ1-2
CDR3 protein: ASSSARVRGYT

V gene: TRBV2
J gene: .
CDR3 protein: VSRSGIPYEQY

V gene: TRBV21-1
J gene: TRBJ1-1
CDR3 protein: ASPPDVTENTEAF

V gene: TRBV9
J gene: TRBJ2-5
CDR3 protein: ASSVGGTGGSVETQY

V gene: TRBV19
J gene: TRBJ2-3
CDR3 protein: ASSIGESADTQY

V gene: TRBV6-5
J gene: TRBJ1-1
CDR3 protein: ASSEVTGVAEAF

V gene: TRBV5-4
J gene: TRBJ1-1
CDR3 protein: ASTRSTAIMNTEAF

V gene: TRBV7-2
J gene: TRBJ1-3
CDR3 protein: ASSTDRVSGNTIY

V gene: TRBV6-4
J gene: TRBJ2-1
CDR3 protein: ASNTKKTSAPPKGQF

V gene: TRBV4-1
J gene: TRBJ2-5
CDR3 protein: ASSTDRGGAETQY

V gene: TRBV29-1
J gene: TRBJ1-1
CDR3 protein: SVDPGTGPLNTEAF

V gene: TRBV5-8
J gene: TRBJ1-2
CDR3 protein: ASSWGTFGYT

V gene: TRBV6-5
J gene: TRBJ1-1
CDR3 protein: ASRQGGTEAF

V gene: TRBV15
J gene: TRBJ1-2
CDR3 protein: ATSRGEAYGYT

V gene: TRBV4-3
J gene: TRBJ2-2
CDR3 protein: ASSQGWLGNTGELF

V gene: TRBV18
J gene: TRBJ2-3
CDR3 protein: ASSPPGPDTQY

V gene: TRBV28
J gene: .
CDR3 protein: ASSPRQFESYEQY

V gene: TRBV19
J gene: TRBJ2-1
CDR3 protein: ASQWGPGVNEQF

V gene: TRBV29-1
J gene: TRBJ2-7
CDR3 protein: SVAPSGQGYEQY

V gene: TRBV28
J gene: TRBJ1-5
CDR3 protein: ASSFKLTGGYNQPQH

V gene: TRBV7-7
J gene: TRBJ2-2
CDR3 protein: ASSLVPVSGGSGTGELF

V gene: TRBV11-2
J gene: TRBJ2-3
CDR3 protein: ASSLGLASTDTQY

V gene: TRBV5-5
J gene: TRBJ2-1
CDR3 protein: ASSLQGLAGTNEQF

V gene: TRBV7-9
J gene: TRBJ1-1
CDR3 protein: ASSPPPWDTDPLSTEAF

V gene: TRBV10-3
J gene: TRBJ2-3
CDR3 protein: AISEGRSTDTQY

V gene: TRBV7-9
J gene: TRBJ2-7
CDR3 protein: ASSPGTGEIYEQY

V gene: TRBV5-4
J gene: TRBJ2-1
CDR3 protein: ASSLWDVDEQF

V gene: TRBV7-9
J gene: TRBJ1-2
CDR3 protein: ASSLAVANYGYT